The present TCR beta chain was sequenced within a study of beta chain features in type 1 diabetes. This clone was recorded a few times. What was sequenced were expressed TCRB transcripts, since all of the isolated RNA had been reverse transcribed. Profiled with immunoSEQ multiplex PCR; TCRdb holds only in-frame clones, not every one. Among 200,000 to 300,000 clones, 27% were seen once, and the ten largest hold 4%. CDR1 is GTSNPN, CDR2 SVGIG, per germline (reference sequence). CDR3 size: 13 residues. Trimming took off 4 bases at V and 0 bases at J, with 9 bases between the two ends. The sequence was collected from a young man in good health. The material sequenced was central memory CD4+ T cells from blood. This chain connects TRBV30 to TRBJ1-1; D gene uncertain. The CDR3 protein is CAWTRNLNTEAFF. CDR3 nucleotides: TGTGCCTGGACCCGAAACCTGAACACTGAAGCTTTCTTT.